This entry describes one T cell receptor beta chain. Other DNA sequences within the sample encode an identical CDR3. CDR3 size: 14 residues. Germline assignment: CDR1 SQVTM and CDR2 ANQGSEA. The V segment lost 2 bases and the J segment 4 bases; nucleotides outside the gene matches: 7. The sample belongs to a study of shared clonotypes between healthy human individuals. Profiled with immunoSEQ multiplex PCR; TCRdb holds only in-frame clones, not every one. This table holds 800,000 to 950,000 clones, about 96% found once. Positively selected for CCR7, the CD45RO-negative cells used as naive CD8 cells excluded terminally differentiated effector memory CD45RA+ cells.

The chain has TRBV29-1 and TRBJ2-7, with 8 bases aligning to TRBD2. Material for sequencing was naive CD8+ T cells sorted from blood. The source of this sequence is a man younger than 40 in good health. The DNA for the CDR3 is TGCAGCGTTGAAACTAGCGGAAGTTCGTACGAGCAGTACTTC. It is translated as CSVETSGSSYEQYF.